This T cell receptor (beta chain) was captured by sequencing in a study of blood T cells in healthy people across ages. Overall study context: The template switching approach captured approximately one barcoded beta molecule for every two T cells. Study-wide points: Per million T cells, TCR beta diversity dropped roughly linearly as age increased. Strong correlation existed between TCR beta diversity and naive T cell percentage.

The CDR3 totals 17 residues. V lost 2 bases to trimming and J lost 0 bases; unmatched junction nucleotides: 4. Germline CDR1 is MNHNY and CDR2 is SVGAGI (reference sequence). Concerning this clonotype: No antigen is known for it.

Through a sample-barcoded 5' primer and a J-beta primer mix, a second PCR was run for 7 to 11 cycles. Carrying 12 random nucleotides, a template-switch adaptor labeled each individual cDNA molecule. TCRdb processed the 5' RACE reads anew with MiXCR; each CDR3 protein has one entry. The sample lists roughly 1.9 million distinct CDR3 sequences; 30% to 40% were seen once. Sequencing was carried out using blood. This receptor was obtained from a human donor in good health. The chain couples TRBV6-6 to TRBJ2-6, with 7 bases lining up with TRBD2. This CDR3 reads CASSYTAGVSGANVLTF. DNA for the CDR3: TGTGCCAGCAGTTACACGGCGGGGGTCTCTGGGGCCAACGTCCTGACTTTC.